The subject of this entry is one T cell receptor (beta chain). Its antigen is as yet unknown. This entry comes from a study of CD8+ T cells in alopecia areata. Across the whole study: For the treated group, dosing was oral tofacitinib at 5 to 10 mg twice daily. Whole-study results and caveats: Affected scalp, especially in alopecia totalis/universalis, had a higher clonality than normal scalp did.

The V gene end was trimmed by 4 bases and the J gene end by 8 bases; junction bases not matched to a gene: 15. CDR3 size: 17 residues. In germline, CDR1 is LGHNA, CDR2 YSLEER. The treatment denotes: oral pan-JAK inhibitor, 5-10 mg twice daily. Sampling of alopecia areata patients yielded lesional scalp punch biopsies as well as peripheral blood. RNA extraction was followed by reverse transcription into cDNA, which acted as the sequencing template. Sequenced by immunoSEQ multiplex PCR; TCRdb stores in-frame clones only, minus some. The repertoire holds 150,000 to 200,000 clones, with 64% as singletons.

The sample was CD4+ T cells sorted from blood, taken around week 50, from a patient treated with tofacitinib. The chain links TRBV4-3 to TRBJ2-4, with TRBD1 matching over 9 bases. This TCR was sampled from a human donor with alopecia areata. The CDR3 sequence is CASSPGAKQGAGDIQYF. CDR3 in DNA: TGCGCCAGCAGCCCAGGGGCTAAACAGGGGGCGGGGGACATTCAGTACTTC.